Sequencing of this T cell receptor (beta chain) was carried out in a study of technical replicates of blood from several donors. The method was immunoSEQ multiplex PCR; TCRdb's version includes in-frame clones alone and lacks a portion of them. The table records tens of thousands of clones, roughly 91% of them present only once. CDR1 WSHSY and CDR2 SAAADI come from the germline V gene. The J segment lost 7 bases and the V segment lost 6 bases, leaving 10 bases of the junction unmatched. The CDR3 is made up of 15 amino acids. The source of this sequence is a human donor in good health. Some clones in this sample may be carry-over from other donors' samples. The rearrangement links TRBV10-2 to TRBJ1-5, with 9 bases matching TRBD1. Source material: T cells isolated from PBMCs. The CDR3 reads CASRGTGTGNQPQHF. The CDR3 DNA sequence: TGCGCCAGCAGGGGAACCGGGACAGGGAACCAGCCCCAGCATTTT.